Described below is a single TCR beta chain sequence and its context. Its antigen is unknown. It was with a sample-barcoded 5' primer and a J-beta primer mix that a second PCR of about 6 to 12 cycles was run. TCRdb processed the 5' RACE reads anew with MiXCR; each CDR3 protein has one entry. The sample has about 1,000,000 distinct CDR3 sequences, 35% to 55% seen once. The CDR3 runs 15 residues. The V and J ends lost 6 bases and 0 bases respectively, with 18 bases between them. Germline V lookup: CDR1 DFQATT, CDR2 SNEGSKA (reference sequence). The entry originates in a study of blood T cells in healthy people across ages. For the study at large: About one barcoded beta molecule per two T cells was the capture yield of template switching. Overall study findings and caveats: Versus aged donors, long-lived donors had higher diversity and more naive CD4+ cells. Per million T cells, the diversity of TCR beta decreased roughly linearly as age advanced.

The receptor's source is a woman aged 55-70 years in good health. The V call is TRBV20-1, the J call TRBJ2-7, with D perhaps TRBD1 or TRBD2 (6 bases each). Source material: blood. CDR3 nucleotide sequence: TGCAGTGCAAGGGGGGTCCAACCGAGCTCCTACGAGCAGTACTTC. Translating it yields CSARGVQPSSYEQYF.